The sequence of this T cell receptor (beta chain) was determined in a study of liver allograft versus peripheral blood T cells. Study-level information: Comparisons were made between T cell receptor repertoires found in transplanted livers and those circulating in recipients' peripheral blood.

Germline V gene sequence: CDR1 SGDLS, CDR2 YYNGEE. The CDR3 contains 12 residues. V lost 3 bases, J lost 6 bases, and 6 bases lay in between. TCRdb re-called the reads with MiXCR, one entry per CDR3 protein. The table lists over 2,000 distinct CDR3 sequences, roughly 15% of them singletons. The clonotype originates from a human patient who had a liver transplant. These T cells may partly come from the graft donor. The chain combines TRBV9 with TRBJ1-4; the D gene is possibly TRBD1 (6 bases). CDR3 bases: TGTGCCAGCAGCGAGGGGGATGAAAAACTGTTTTTT. Encoded protein: CASSEGDEKLFF.